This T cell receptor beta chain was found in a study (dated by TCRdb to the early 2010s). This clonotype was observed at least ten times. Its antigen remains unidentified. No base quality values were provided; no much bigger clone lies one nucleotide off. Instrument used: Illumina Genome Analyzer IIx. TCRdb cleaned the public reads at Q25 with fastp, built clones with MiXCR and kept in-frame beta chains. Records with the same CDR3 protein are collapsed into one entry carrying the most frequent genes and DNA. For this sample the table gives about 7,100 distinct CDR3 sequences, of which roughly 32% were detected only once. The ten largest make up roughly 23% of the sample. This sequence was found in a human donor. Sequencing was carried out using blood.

The base sequence is TGTGCCAGCTCACCGATGGCGGATCTTTATGGCTACACCTTC. This yields the protein CASSPMADLYGYTF. The chain is assembled from TRBV18 and TRBJ1-2; the D gene assignment is ambiguous. CDR1 and CDR2, per the germline V gene, are KGHSH and LQKENI. Trimming costs V 3 bases and J 5 bases, and their ends lie 13 bases apart. The CDR3 starts with the cysteine, ends with the phenylalanine, and has 14 residues. Left in the record is the CDR3 DNA by itself, 42 bases read in frame from the first base.